This T cell receptor (beta chain) was identified during a study of blood T cell dynamics during melanoma immunotherapy. Across the whole study: Standard first-line treatment here was pembrolizumab or nivolumab plus ipilimumab in metastatic melanoma.

The data were produced by immunoSEQ multiplex PCR, yet TCRdb's version contains in-frame clones alone and is incomplete. This sample has some 10,000 clones, with 80% to 90% found just once. The length of the CDR3 is 16 residues. V was shortened by 3 bases and J by 3 bases, with 15 bases between the two germline ends. Per germline, CDR1 LNHDA and CDR2 SQIVND (reference sequence). Described time point: pre-treatment baseline. Sampling occurred pretreatment (T0) and at week 3 (W3), after cycle one of checkpoint blockade. Patients had no prior systemic cancer treatment, immunosuppressants or other active cancers.

This receptor was identified in a human donor with melanoma. The source material was blood, sampled from a patient treated with checkpoint blockade. The chain employs TRBV19 and TRBJ1-5; D gene uncertain. DNA of the CDR3: TGTGCCAGTAGTATTGGGGTCAGGCTAAACAATCAGCCCCAGCATTTT. Its translation: CASSIGVRLNNQPQHF.